A selection of T cell receptor beta chains follows, all from one sample in a study of T-cell memory formation after mild COVID-19. TCRdb analysed the 5' RACE reads with MiXCR anew, one entry per CDR3 protein. The data show more than 350,000 distinct CDR3 sequences, under 25% seen once. The specimen was PBMCs or a T cell subset sorted from them (not recorded which). All receptors come from an adult woman who had mild COVID-19 (a few samples of this study predate the infection). Cell type and time point are not known. CDR3s include the opening cysteine and the closing phenylalanine or tryptophan. Fields, in order: D gene, clone size, J gene, V gene, CDR3 DNA, CDR3 protein. The D gene is left open where the match is weak. Part of the rows lack a size; the others show once, few, many or a class for expanded clones.

D gene: NA
clone size: few
J gene: TRBJ2-1
V gene: TRBV7-2
CDR3 DNA: TGTGCCAGCAGCCCCCGGACAGCCTCCTACAATGAGCAGTTCTTC
CDR3 protein: CASSPRTASYNEQFF

D gene: TRBD2
clone size: NA
J gene: TRBJ2-3
V gene: TRBV7-3
CDR3 DNA: TGTGCCAGCAGACTACAGGGTAGTAGCGGGGCAGATACGCAGTATTTT
CDR3 protein: CASRLQGSSGADTQYF

D gene: NA
clone size: few
J gene: TRBJ1-2
V gene: TRBV29-1
CDR3 DNA: TGCAGCGTTGTAGGGGTGGATGGCTACACCTTC
CDR3 protein: CSVVGVDGYTF

D gene: TRBD1
clone size: NA
J gene: TRBJ2-5
V gene: TRBV7-8
CDR3 DNA: TGTGCCAGCAGCCCCCTGGTCCAGGGGGTATTAGAGACCCAGTACTTC
CDR3 protein: CASSPLVQGVLETQYF

D gene: NA
clone size: NA
J gene: TRBJ2-7
V gene: TRBV24-1
CDR3 DNA: TGTGCCACCAGTGACAGACCCGGACCAACCTACGAGCAGTACTTC
CDR3 protein: CATSDRPGPTYEQYF

D gene: NA
clone size: few
J gene: TRBJ1-2
V gene: TRBV12-3/TRBV12-4
CDR3 DNA: TGTGCCAGCAGTAGGCAGGATGGGTTGTATGGCTACACCTTC
CDR3 protein: CASSRQDGLYGYTF

D gene: NA
clone size: few
J gene: TRBJ2-5
V gene: TRBV7-9
CDR3 DNA: TGTGCCAGCAGCTCGCCGGGTTCCAAAGAGACCCAGTACTTC
CDR3 protein: CASSSPGSKETQYF

D gene: NA
clone size: NA
J gene: TRBJ2-3
V gene: TRBV7-3
CDR3 DNA: TGTGCCAGCAGCTTTCAAGGGGGATACTTCCAGGGGACGCAGTATTTT
CDR3 protein: CASSFQGGYFQGTQYF

D gene: TRBD2
clone size: NA
J gene: TRBJ2-7
V gene: TRBV18
CDR3 DNA: TGTGCCAGCTCATTCCTGACTAGCGGGAGTCCCACCGAGCAGTACTTC
CDR3 protein: CASSFLTSGSPTEQYF

D gene: TRBD1
clone size: many
J gene: TRBJ1-6
V gene: TRBV5-1
CDR3 DNA: TGCGCCAGCAGCGACTCCGGGACAGGGGGCGGTTCACCCCTCCACTTT
CDR3 protein: CASSDSGTGGGSPLHF

D gene: NA
clone size: NA
J gene: TRBJ2-5
V gene: TRBV5-1
CDR3 DNA: TGCGCCAGCAGCCCCAGGGGTGGGGAGACCCAGTACTTC
CDR3 protein: CASSPRGGETQYF

D gene: NA
clone size: NA
J gene: TRBJ2-7
V gene: TRBV5-1
CDR3 DNA: TGCGCCAGCAGCTTCTACACTTCGGACGAGCAGTACTTC
CDR3 protein: CASSFYTSDEQYF

D gene: TRBD2
clone size: few
J gene: TRBJ2-4
V gene: TRBV19
CDR3 DNA: TGTGCCAGTAGTGGAGTAGCGGGGTTAGCCAAAAACATTCAGTACTTC
CDR3 protein: CASSGVAGLAKNIQYF

D gene: TRBD2
clone size: NA
J gene: TRBJ2-7
V gene: TRBV2
CDR3 DNA: TGTGCCAGCAGTGAAAGCGGGGGCGACGAGCAGTACTTC
CDR3 protein: CASSESGGDEQYF

D gene: NA
clone size: NA
J gene: TRBJ2-7
V gene: TRBV12-2
CDR3 DNA: TGTGCAAGTCGCTTCTTTTCCGGGACGAATGCCGAGCAGTACTTC
CDR3 protein: CASRFFSGTNAEQYF

D gene: NA
clone size: few
J gene: TRBJ1-6
V gene: TRBV14
CDR3 DNA: TGTGCCAGCAGCCAAGATGGGGGGTTTAATTCACCCCTCCACTTT
CDR3 protein: CASSQDGGFNSPLHF

D gene: TRBD2
clone size: few
J gene: TRBJ2-1
V gene: TRBV19
CDR3 DNA: TGTGCCAGTAGACCTTTGAGCGGGGGGGCGCACAATGAGCAGTTCTTC
CDR3 protein: CASRPLSGGAHNEQFF

D gene: TRBD2
clone size: few
J gene: TRBJ2-5
V gene: TRBV4-1
CDR3 DNA: TGCGCCAGCAGACTAAGACTAGCGGGGGGGCCTGAGACCCAGTACTTC
CDR3 protein: CASRLRLAGGPETQYF

D gene: TRBD2
clone size: few
J gene: TRBJ2-3
V gene: TRBV9
CDR3 DNA: TGTGCCAGCAGCGTAGTCTCTAGCGGGGGGGCCACGACGCAGTATTTT
CDR3 protein: CASSVVSSGGATTQYF

D gene: TRBD1
clone size: few
J gene: TRBJ2-5
V gene: TRBV3-1
CDR3 DNA: TGTGCCAGCAGCCACGCGGGACAGGTCGTGGGGGAGACCCAGTACTTC
CDR3 protein: CASSHAGQVVGETQYF

D gene: TRBD2
clone size: NA
J gene: TRBJ2-1
V gene: TRBV7-8
CDR3 DNA: TGTGCCAGCAGCTGGGGTTGGGCTAGCGGGAGTTATGAGCAGTTCTTC
CDR3 protein: CASSWGWASGSYEQFF

D gene: NA
clone size: few
J gene: TRBJ2-5
V gene: TRBV7-8
CDR3 DNA: TGTGCCAGCACACCTCCCGGGAGTAGCGGAGTCCAAGAGACCCAGTACTTC
CDR3 protein: CASTPPGSSGVQETQYF

D gene: TRBD2
clone size: NA
J gene: TRBJ2-2
V gene: TRBV12-3/TRBV12-4
CDR3 DNA: TGTGCCAGCAGTTTTGGACTAGCGGATGGCACCGGGGAGCTGTTTTTT
CDR3 protein: CASSFGLADGTGELFF

D gene: NA
clone size: few
J gene: TRBJ2-5
V gene: TRBV5-1
CDR3 DNA: TGCGCCAGCAGCTTAGGGGGTAGCGGTCAAGAGACCCAGTACTTC
CDR3 protein: CASSLGGSGQETQYF

D gene: NA
clone size: NA
J gene: TRBJ1-1
V gene: TRBV20-1
CDR3 DNA: TGCAGTGCTAGAGCCTCTCCGGGACACGTAATCGAGAACACTGAAGCTTTCTTT
CDR3 protein: CSARASPGHVIENTEAFF

D gene: TRBD2
clone size: few
J gene: TRBJ2-3
V gene: TRBV9
CDR3 DNA: TGTGCCAGCAGCTCTCTAGCGGGAGGATGGGGGAGCACAGATACGCAGTATTTT
CDR3 protein: CASSSLAGGWGSTDTQYF

D gene: NA
clone size: few
J gene: TRBJ2-7
V gene: TRBV24-1
CDR3 DNA: TGTGCCACCAGTGATTTGCAGGGATCTTCCTACGAGCAGTACTTC
CDR3 protein: CATSDLQGSSYEQYF

D gene: TRBD2
clone size: few
J gene: TRBJ2-3
V gene: TRBV24-1
CDR3 DNA: TGTGCCACCAGTGATTCCGTGACTAGCGGGATAAGCGCAGATACGCAGTATTTT
CDR3 protein: CATSDSVTSGISADTQYF

D gene: NA
clone size: NA
J gene: TRBJ2-7
V gene: TRBV10-3
CDR3 DNA: TGTGCCATCAGTGGGCTGAACAGGGACTACGAGCAGTACTTC
CDR3 protein: CAISGLNRDYEQYF